This passage covers 32 T cell receptor beta chains from one sample sequenced in a study of tumor and adjacent non-tumor tissue in lung cancer. A modified ARM-PCR protocol with three rounds of nested PCR amplified TCRbeta. MiXCR, applied by TCRdb to the multiplex PCR reads, yields one record per CDR3 protein. The table records about 76,000 distinct CDR3 sequences, roughly 80% of them present only once. The template was RNA from unsorted bulk tissue. The normal lung tissue was taken more than 3 cm from the tumor edge. Sequencing used distant non-tumor lung tissue. The receptors here all came from a man in his sixties with non-small cell lung cancer.

Details on this clonotype: A clone one base away is much larger, so this may be a read error. J is TRBJ2-1 and V is TRBV5-4; 7 bases align to TRBD2. Looked up from germline, CDR1 is SGHNT and CDR2 is YYREEE (reference sequence). There are 15 residues in the CDR3. The CDR3, as DNA: TGTGCCAGCGGCTTTATTGCGGGAGCCTACAATGAGCAGTTCTTC. Translation: CASGFIAGAYNEQFF.

About this clonotype: No conserved phenylalanine or tryptophan ends this CDR3, so it is likely a read error. This chain links TRBV6-5 with TRBJ2-5, with D perhaps matching TRBD1 or TRBD2 (5 bases each). Trimming pared 9 bases from V and 9 bases from J, leaving 23 bases between. This CDR3 contains 14 residues. Germline V gives CDR1 MNHEY, CDR2 SVGAGI. CDR3 amino acids: CASSDTGTAVAQYL. CDR3 coding DNA: TGTGCCAGTAGTGATACCGGGACCGCGGTGGCCCAGTACTTA.

The rearrangement links TRBV5-1 to TRBJ2-2; no definite D call. The CDR3 runs 14 residues. Germline-derived CDR1 and CDR2 are SGHRS and YFSETQ. The CDR3 protein is CISSSWASGEELFF. For the CDR3, the DNA is TGCATCAGCAGCTCCTGGGCCAGTGGAGAGGAGCTGTTTTTT.

As concerns this clonotype: At one end the junction does not follow the germline gene, possibly because of a read error. This chain connects TRBV6-5 to TRBJ2-1, with 11 bases identical to TRBD2. This CDR3 is 14 amino acids long. Germline CDR1 and CDR2: MNHEY and SVGAGI. The CDR3 sequence: CASRVAGGRHDQFF. The CDR3, as DNA: TGTGCCAGCAGAGTAGCGGGGGGGAGGCATGATCAGTTCTTC.

V is TRBV11-3 and J is TRBJ2-3, with TRBD2 matching 9 bases. The CDR3 runs to 17 residues. V trimming: 5 bases; J trimming: 3 bases; junction bases outside the gene matches: 12. From germline, CDR1 is SGHNT and CDR2 YENEEA. The CDR3 spells CASSLGLGAGGTDTQYF. CDR3 DNA sequence: TGTGCCAGCAGCCTCGGCTTGGGAGCGGGAGGTACAGATACGCAGTATTTT.

Only one count was recorded for this clonotype. The V call is TRBV11-3, the J call TRBJ2-5; D gene unclear. The CDR3 extends over 13 amino acids. Germline V gene lookup returns CDR1 SGHNT and CDR2 YENEEA. The CDR3 bases are TGTTTCAGCAGCTTTACCTGGGAAGAGACCCAGTACTTC. It codes for CFSSFTWEETQYF.

A note on this clonotype: A read error may produce the germline difference seen at one junction end. The chain employs TRBV11-2 and TRBJ2-3; no definite D call. The germline CDR1 and CDR2 sequences are SGHAT and FQNNGV. The CDR3 spans 15 residues. The CDR3 coding sequence is TGTGCCAGCAGCTCGACGAGTACCCCCACGGATACGCAATACTTT. Its translation: CASSSTSTPTDTQYF.

This clonotype is a singleton in its sample. CDR3 protein: CSVRNPRGGQGFYNEQFF. CDR3 coding DNA: TGCAGTGTTCGAAACCCAAGGGGGGGACAGGGCTTCTACAATGAGCAGTTCTTC. The V gene is TRBV20-1, the J gene TRBJ2-1; 9 positions match TRBD1. CDR3 length equals 18 residues. Germline V gene sequence: CDR1 DFQATT, CDR2 SNEGSKA (reference sequence). Trimming took 7 bases from V and 3 from J; bases not matched to a gene: 19.

Regarding this clonotype: The germline gene is not matched at one end of the junction; a read error may be the cause. The chain uses TRBV11-2 and TRBJ1-1; perhaps TRBD1 as D (5 bases). Germline V gene lookup returns CDR1 SGHAT and CDR2 FQNNGV. The CDR3 has 14 residues. This CDR3 is CANSLGQGNTEAFF. For the CDR3, the DNA is TGTGCCAACAGCCTCGGTCAGGGGAACACTGAAGCTTTCTTT. Using reference TRBV11-2 and TRBJ1-1 for the parts outside the CDR3, the full variable domain is EAGVAQSPRYKIIEKRQSVAFWCNPISGHATLYWYQQILGQGPKLLIQFQNNGVVDDSQLPKDRFSAERLKGVDSTLKIQPAKLEDSAVYLCANSLGQGNTEAFFGQGTRLTVV.

This clonotype appeared a single time. One end of the junction varies from germline; a read error may be responsible. The chain couples TRBV20-1 to TRBJ2-1, with 11 bases identical to TRBD2. CDR3 size: 17 residues. Per germline, CDR1 DFQATT and CDR2 SNEGSKA (reference sequence). In DNA, the CDR3 is TGCAGTGCTAGGACAGTTATTAGCGGGGGGGCTGTAAATGAGAAGTTCTTC. Translation gives CSARTVISGGAVNEKFF.

Regarding this clonotype: Possible read error: a much larger clone is one base away. The rearrangement uses TRBV12-3 or TRBV12-4 and TRBJ2-2; D tentatively fits TRBD1 or TRBD2 (6 bases each). The CDR3 extends over 13 amino acids. Written as DNA, the CDR3 is TGTGCCAGCAGTTTCCAGGGGACTGGGGACCTGTTTTTT. Amino acids: CASSFQGTGDLFF.

On this clonotype: A junction end diverges from the germline sequence, so it may reflect a read error. The chain couples TRBV5-6 to TRBJ2-7; a weak D match, TRBD1 (6 bases). This CDR3 is 13 amino acids long. From germline, CDR1 is SGHDT and CDR2 YYEEEE. CDR3 amino acids: CASNLGARGEQYF. CDR3 sequence (DNA): TGTGCCAGCAACTTGGGGGCCCGGGGAGAGCAGTACTTC.

This clonotype was seen a single time. One end of the junction does not line up with germline, which may come from a read error. The chain is built from TRBV4-2 and TRBJ1-1, with 8 bases lining up with TRBD1. The CDR3 contains 16 residues. Germline CDR1 and CDR2: LGHNA and YNFKEQ. DNA of the CDR3: TGTGCCAGCACCCAAGATCCCGGACAGGGAGACACTAAAGCTTTCTTT. Its protein product is CASTQDPGQGDTKAFF.

This clonotype came up a few times. A much larger clone lies a single base off, so this may be a read error. V usage is TRBV6-6 and J usage is TRBJ2-4; 9 bases fit TRBD1. The CDR3 totals 14 residues. Looked up from germline, CDR1 is MNHNY and CDR2 is SVGAGI (reference sequence). V trimming: 6 bases; J trimming: 6 bases; junction bases outside the gene matches: 6. In nucleotides, the CDR3 is TGTGCCAGCAGCCTGGACAGGGGCGCAAACATTCAGTACTTC. This gives the protein CASSLDRGANIQYF.

The chain recombines TRBV6-6 with TRBJ2-5; a weak D match, TRBD1 (8 bases). Germline V CDR1 and CDR2: MNHNY, SVGAGI (reference sequence). Trimming left V 4 bases short and J 4 bases short, with 28 bases between. The CDR3 has 19 residues. The CDR3 nucleotides are TGTGCCAGCAGTTCCCCCCACAGGGGGACTAACGGGAGAGGAGAGACCCAGTACTTC. This translates into CASSSPHRGTNGRGETQYF.

This chain uses TRBV20-1 with TRBJ1-2; a weak D match, TRBD1 (5 bases). The V gene's germline CDR1 is DFQATT and CDR2 SNEGSKA (reference sequence). The CDR3 has 14 amino acids. In DNA, the CDR3 is TGCAGAGTTAGAGGCGGGACTTCTAACTATGGCTACACCTTC. As protein: CRVRGGTSNYGYTF.

The chain's CDR3 is CSDGSAGEETQYF. CDR3 nucleotide sequence: TGCAGCGATGGATCGGCGGGGGAAGAGACCCAGTACTTC. The V and J genes are TRBV29-1 and TRBJ2-5, with 7 nucleotides matching TRBD2. V lost 7 bases to trimming and J lost 3 bases; unmatched junction nucleotides: 8. CDR3 length: 13 amino acids. CDR1 and CDR2 from the germline V gene are SQVTM and ANQGSEA.

With respect to this clonotype: A much more abundant neighbour one base away suggests this may be a read error. The chain has TRBV20-1 and TRBJ2-4; D may match TRBD1 or TRBD2 (5 bases each). From germline, CDR1 is DFQATT and CDR2 SNEGSKA (reference sequence). V lost 8 bases and J 8 bases, leaving 19 bases between the germline ends. The CDR3 is made up of 13 amino acids. For the CDR3, the DNA is TGCAGTTCTGGCCAGGGTGGGGGTGACATTCAGTACTTC. Residues: CSSGQGGGDIQYF.

With respect to this clonotype: The junction and the germline gene differ at one end; a read error may be behind it. The chain carries TRBV20-1 and TRBJ2-1, with 9 positions matching TRBD2. CDR1 is DFQATT and CDR2 is SNEGSKA in the germline V gene (reference sequence). The CDR3 totals 15 residues. CDR3 region: CRRVRSGTSSHEHFF. CDR3 bases: TGCAGACGAGTGAGAAGTGGGACTAGCTCACATGAGCACTTCTTC.

On this clonotype itself: This is likely a read error, given that the CDR3 carries no conserved phenylalanine or tryptophan at its end. This sequence joins TRBV30 and TRBJ2-5; 7 positions agree with TRBD2. Germline lookup yields CDR1 GTSNPN and CDR2 SVGIG (reference sequence). Trimming cost V 0 bases and J 4 bases; bases outside gene matches: 5. The CDR3 sequence is 14 residues long. The CDR3 sequence is CAWSVRGGTETQYN. The CDR3 bases are TGTGCCTGGAGTGTACGGGGAGGGACAGAGACCCAGTACAAC.

The chain links TRBV7-8 to TRBJ1-4; D ambiguous. The CDR3 runs to 15 residues. V lost 5 bases and J lost 8, with 18 bases in between. Germline assignment: CDR1 SGHVS and CDR2 FQNEAQ. CDR3 protein: CASSPPGVRAEKLFF. Written as DNA, the CDR3 is TGTGCCAGCAGCCCCCCCGGGGTAAGGGCAGAAAAACTGTTTTTT.

Of note for this clonotype: A read error may produce the germline difference seen at one junction end. DNA for the CDR3: TGTACCAGCAATCCGACTAGCGGGATGGCAGATACGCAGTATTTT. Translated: CTSNPTSGMADTQYF. The J gene is TRBJ2-3, the V gene TRBV4-2, with TRBD2 matching over 11 bases. The CDR3 consists of 15 residues. Germline V gives CDR1 LGHNA, CDR2 YNFKEQ.

About this clonotype itself: The junction departs from the called germline gene at one end, perhaps through a read error. The chain links TRBV11-3 to TRBJ2-3; D possibly corresponds to TRBD1 (6 bases). The CDR3 consists of 14 residues. Germline V gene sequence: CDR1 SGHNT, CDR2 YENEEA. The CDR3 nucleotides read TGTGCCAGCAGCCAGGACAGAAACTCGGGTACGCATTATTTT. Its translation: CASSQDRNSGTHYF.

This clonotype showed up just once. The missing conserved phenylalanine or tryptophan at the end of this CDR3 makes a read error likely. It is unclear where the CDR3 begins or ends on the DNA, so no DNA is shown, and the CDR3 is as TCRdb lists it. The chain combines TRBV11-3 with TRBJ2-1; the table names TRBD2, a call not compared with the DNA. The CDR3 is 16 amino acids long, termini counted. Germline CDR1 is SGHNT and CDR2 is YENEEA. CDR3 in amino acids: CVSSLVGTSGREMQIL.

This chain uses TRBV28 with TRBJ2-1, with D perhaps assigned TRBD1 or TRBD2 (5 bases each). The CDR3 is 15 residues long. Germline CDR1 is MDHEN and CDR2 is SYDVKM. The V gene lost 3 bases and the J gene lost 7 bases, with 16 bases spanning the gap. Written as DNA, the CDR3 is TGTGCCAGCAGTTTCCGACACGGGGCTGCAAATGAGCAGTTCTTC. It translates to CASSFRHGAANEQFF.

Turning to this clonotype: Here the CDR3 omits its conserved ending phenylalanine or tryptophan, so a read error is the likely source. The chain is built from TRBV13 and TRBJ2-5; 12 bases are a match to TRBD2. Germline-derived CDR1 and CDR2 are PRHDT and FYEKMQ (reference sequence). The junction had 5 bases not matched to a gene; V was cut back by 10 bases and J by 2 bases. The CDR3 length is 14 residues. CDR3 loop: CAKRLAGDQETQYI. The CDR3 nucleotides are TGTGCCAAACGACTAGCGGGAGATCAAGAGACCCAGTACATC.

Details on this clonotype: The junction departs from the called germline gene at one end, perhaps through a read error. The chain is built from TRBV6-1 and TRBJ1-5, with TRBD1 matching 7 bases. Per germline, CDR1 MNHNS and CDR2 SASEGT. This CDR3 region has 18 residues. Here the CDR3 reads CASSVGPGTVYSNQPQHF. The DNA of the CDR3 is TGTGCCAGCAGTGTCGGTCCCGGGACAGTGTATAGTAATCAGCCTCAGCATTTT.

The chain links TRBV11-2 to TRBJ1-5, with D tentatively TRBD1 (5 bases). V dropped 4 bases and J dropped 0 bases, with 10 bases sitting between them. This CDR3 is 15 amino acids long. Germline loops: CDR1 SGHAT, CDR2 FQNNGV. The CDR3 sequence: CASSWDGYSNQPQHF. CDR3 nucleotides: TGTGCCAGCAGCTGGGACGGTTATAGCAATCAGCCCCAGCATTTT.

A note on this clonotype: Because it lacks the conserved phenylalanine or tryptophan at the end, this CDR3 is likely a read error. The V and J genes are TRBV5-1 and TRBJ1-1; 9 bases agree with TRBD1. Unmatched junction bases numbered 5, after V lost 1 base and J lost 1 base. The CDR3 is 16 residues long. Germline V gives CDR1 SGHRS, CDR2 YFSETQ. The CDR3 coding sequence is TGCGCCAGCAGCTTGTCCCCACAGGGGGCGAACACTGAAGCTTTCATT. Amino acid sequence: CASSLSPQGANTEAFI.

This rearrangement joins TRBV6-5 to TRBJ2-6; 10 bases agree with TRBD2. CDR1 and CDR2 (germline): MNHEY, SVGAGI. The ends lost 6 bases at V and 11 bases at J; junction bases unmatched: 16. The CDR3 totals 17 residues. CDR3 residues: CASSLAGARSGTDVLTF. CDR3 sequence (DNA): TGTGCCAGCAGCCTAGCGGGAGCCCGCTCTGGGACCGACGTCCTGACTTTC.

As for this clonotype: One end of the junction fails to match germline, which may point to a read error. The chain employs TRBV4-3 and TRBJ1-3; no clear D. Germline values: CDR1 LGHNA, CDR2 YSLEER. There are 16 residues in the CDR3. CDR3 DNA sequence: TGCGTCAGCAGCGACTGGACGCGTGGCTCTGGAAACACCATATATTTT. It yields the protein CVSSDWTRGSGNTIYF.

The chain uses TRBV5-4 and TRBJ1-2; D is ambiguous. The germline V and J ends were trimmed by 0 bases and 7 bases, with 19 bases remaining between them. This CDR3 has 16 amino acids. Germline lookup yields CDR1 SGHNT and CDR2 YYREEE (reference sequence). The CDR3 DNA sequence: TGTGCCAGCAGCTTGGACAAGGAAGCGGCTGTCTCTGGCTACACCTTC. Translated: CASSLDKEAAVSGYTF.